Listed below are T cell receptor beta chains from one sample, sequenced in a study of cytomegalovirus exposure and HLA in healthy donors. Sequencing used immunoSEQ multiplex PCR; TCRdb keeps in-frame clones, though not all of them. The data contain about 150,000 clones, about 88% of them seen just once; the ten biggest clones take up around 2.5%. The material sequenced was PBMCs. These receptors were taken from a man aged 30-40 years in good health and CMV-seropositive. Both conserved end residues are trimmed from each CDR3. Fields, in order: J gene, V gene, CDR3 protein.

j_gene: TRBJ2-1; v_gene: TRBV7-3; CDR3aa: ASSQNGGEQF
j_gene: TRBJ2-5; v_gene: TRBV18; CDR3aa: ASSRGRDRLSIPSETQY
j_gene: TRBJ2-5; v_gene: TRBV19; CDR3aa: ASSMGGRLEETQY
j_gene: TRBJ2-1; v_gene: TRBV7-9; CDR3aa: ASSLPSAGTYNEQF
j_gene: TRBJ2-6; v_gene: TRBV5-4; CDR3aa: ASSLSVSGANVLT
j_gene: TRBJ2-2; v_gene: TRBV18; CDR3aa: ASSPISQGNTGELF
j_gene: TRBJ2-7; v_gene: TRBV6-6; CDR3aa: ASSCSGVGGRAEQY
j_gene: TRBJ2-7; v_gene: TRBV25-1; CDR3aa: ASSEGRAGAYEQY
j_gene: TRBJ1-5; v_gene: TRBV6-1; CDR3aa: ASSATGGYSNQPQH
j_gene: TRBJ2-4; v_gene: TRBV4-1; CDR3aa: ASSQDGMTGLAKNIQY
j_gene: TRBJ2-2; v_gene: TRBV5-4; CDR3aa: ASSLEGGAVGELF
j_gene: TRBJ1-1; v_gene: TRBV7-2; CDR3aa: ASSIQTGGNTEAF
j_gene: TRBJ2-1; v_gene: TRBV7-8; CDR3aa: ASSLELAGGNEQF
j_gene: TRBJ2-1; v_gene: TRBV9; CDR3aa: ASSVVISGDEQF
j_gene: TRBJ2-5; v_gene: TRBV7-3; CDR3aa: ASSGLGPQETQY
j_gene: TRBJ2-1; v_gene: TRBV19; CDR3aa: ASSTGRRTYNEQF
j_gene: TRBJ1-2; v_gene: TRBV19; CDR3aa: ASSTTGNGYT
j_gene: TRBJ1-1; v_gene: TRBV10-3; CDR3aa: AISESDRGAEAF
j_gene: TRBJ2-5; v_gene: TRBV29-1; CDR3aa: SARSGGRETQY
j_gene: TRBJ2-3; v_gene: TRBV9; CDR3aa: ASSEGGADTQY
j_gene: TRBJ2-7; v_gene: TRBV7-9; CDR3aa: ASSLSQGGNEQY
j_gene: TRBJ2-2; v_gene: TRBV7-3; CDR3aa: ASSPWGQGGTGELF
j_gene: TRBJ2-1; v_gene: TRBV20-1; CDR3aa: SADRERQF
j_gene: TRBJ2-5; v_gene: TRBV19; CDR3aa: ASSIGQGLPKTQY
j_gene: TRBJ2-7; v_gene: TRBV6-1; CDR3aa: ASSSRNEQY
j_gene: TRBJ1-2; v_gene: TRBV9; CDR3aa: ASSSQTQGGIY
j_gene: TRBJ2-1; v_gene: TRBV11-3; CDR3aa: ASSPGLSWDEQF
j_gene: TRBJ2-3; v_gene: TRBV27; CDR3aa: ASSLWGLGSTDTQY
j_gene: TRBJ1-5; v_gene: TRBV2; CDR3aa: ASSRTQNQPQH
j_gene: TRBJ1-5; v_gene: TRBV2; CDR3aa: ASRLTGYQPQH
j_gene: TRBJ2-2; v_gene: TRBV19; CDR3aa: ASSIGGGTGTGELF
j_gene: TRBJ2-5; v_gene: TRBV7-9; CDR3aa: ASSLSAEGQY
j_gene: TRBJ2-1; v_gene: TRBV5-1; CDR3aa: ASASGRGDEQF
j_gene: TRBJ1-1; v_gene: TRBV7-2; CDR3aa: ASSEGQYTEAF
j_gene: TRBJ1-1; v_gene: TRBV25-1; CDR3aa: ASMADLNTEAF
j_gene: TRBJ2-7; v_gene: TRBV7-2; CDR3aa: ASSFGRDYEQY
j_gene: TRBJ2-5; v_gene: TRBV21-1; CDR3aa: ASGASYPGRETQY
j_gene: TRBJ1-5; v_gene: TRBV5-5; CDR3aa: ASSSGLSNQPQH
j_gene: TRBJ1-2; v_gene: TRBV9; CDR3aa: ASSLRGTGVGGNYGYT
j_gene: TRBJ2-1; v_gene: TRBV9; CDR3aa: ASSKTGQGFRNEQF